These 14 T cell receptor beta chains share one sample of origin, sequenced in a study of blood T cell repertoires in COVID-19. Clones were sequenced by immunoSEQ multiplex PCR, and TCRdb holds only the in-frame ones, with some missing. The sample records hundreds of thousands of clones, about 87% being singletons. The sequenced sample was peripheral blood. Receptors originate from a woman in her thirties or forties who had recovered from COVID-19.

The rearrangement uses TRBV10-3 and TRBJ1-1, with D perhaps TRBD1 (6 bases). The CDR3 covers 14 residues. CDR1 ENHRY and CDR2 SYGVKD come from the germline V gene. Trimming removed 6 bases from V and 3 bases from J, with 14 bases in between. The CDR3, as DNA: TGTGCCATCAGCGAAGGACAGACCTACACTGAAGCTTTCTTT. Translated: CAISEGQTYTEAFF.

The chain uses TRBV5-8 and TRBJ2-2; D is ambiguous. Trimming shortened V by 1 base and J by 0 bases, and 7 bases separated the two germline ends. CDR1 and CDR2 (germline): SGHTS, YDEGEE. The CDR3 length is 15 residues. CDR3 residues: CASSLIPTNTGELFF. The CDR3 DNA is TGTGCCAGCAGCTTGATCCCAACGAACACCGGGGAGCTGTTTTTT.

The V and J genes are TRBV2 and TRBJ1-2, with D possibly matching TRBD1 (6 bases). The CDR3 covers 14 residues. Germline V gene data show CDR1 as SNHLY and CDR2 as FYNNEI. V dropped 4 bases and J dropped 0 bases, with 9 bases sitting between them. CDR3 protein: CASSAQGSNYGYTF. CDR3 bases: TGTGCCAGCAGTGCCCAGGGGTCTAACTATGGCTACACCTTC.

This sequence joins TRBV5-4 and TRBJ2-2; D is possibly TRBD2 (5 bases). There are 15 residues in the CDR3. Germline V gene data show CDR1 as SGHNT and CDR2 as YYREEE (reference sequence). The ends were cut back, 4 bases at V and 7 bases at J, with 17 bases in the middle. Here the CDR3 DNA reads TGTGCCAGCAGCCAACGAGGGAACGGAGTCGGGGAGCTGTTTTTT. Protein sequence: CASSQRGNGVGELFF.

This clone was observed a single time. The rearrangement uses TRBV11-2 and TRBJ2-5; D is possibly TRBD1 (5 bases). CDR3 length: 11 residues. Germline V CDR1 and CDR2: SGHAT, FQNNGV. V gave up 8 bases and J gave up 7 bases, with 11 bases separating them. Here the CDR3 DNA reads TGTGCCAGCCGTGGGCAGGGGACCCAGTACTTC. Translating it yields CASRGQGTQYF.

A remark on this clone: The identical CDR3 is also encoded by other nucleotide sequences in the sample. The chain employs TRBV12-3 or TRBV12-4 and TRBJ1-2; D ambiguous. Trimming took off 1 base at V and 4 bases at J, with 4 bases between the two ends. The CDR3 loop spans 12 amino acids. The CDR3 DNA sequence: TGTGCCAGCAGTTTAGGGGCCTATGGCTACACCTTC. Protein product: CASSLGAYGYTF.

The chain combines TRBV11-3 with TRBJ2-5; TRBD2 matches 9 bases. Germline lookup yields CDR1 SGHNT and CDR2 YENEEA. Trimming removed 1 base from V and 4 bases from J; junction bases left unmatched: 4. This CDR3 spans 15 amino acids. This chain's CDR3 is CASSLGRGLAETQYF. DNA of the CDR3: TGTGCCAGCAGCTTAGGCCGGGGACTAGCAGAGACCCAGTACTTC.

The chain uses TRBV5-8 and TRBJ1-1, with 7 positions matching TRBD1. The V gene end was trimmed by 1 base and the J gene end by 5 bases; junction bases not matched to a gene: 8. The germline gives CDR1 SGHTS, CDR2 YDEGEE. This CDR3 is built from 15 residues. The CDR3 is CASSLLSRGRTEAFF. The CDR3 region has the DNA TGTGCCAGCAGCTTGTTATCAAGGGGGCGAACTGAAGCTTTCTTT.

The chain links TRBV5-6 to TRBJ2-2, with D unclear. The CDR3 length is 15 residues. V lost 0 bases to trimming and J lost 2 bases, with 8 bases between them. Germline CDR1 and CDR2: SGHDT and YYEEEE. CDR3 amino acids: CASSLGLRNTGELFF. The CDR3 region has the DNA TGTGCCAGCAGCTTGGGTCTGAGAAACACCGGGGAGCTGTTTTTT.

The chain recombines TRBV2 with TRBJ1-2; D is possibly TRBD1 (5 bases). This CDR3 comprises 13 residues. Germline V gene sequence: CDR1 SNHLY, CDR2 FYNNEI. V was trimmed by 9 bases and J by 3 bases, leaving 14 bases between them. The CDR3 loop reads CARAGLGYYGYTF. The CDR3 nucleotides are TGTGCCAGGGCAGGGTTGGGGTACTATGGCTACACCTTC.

A remark on this clone: This may arise from a read error, as a much more abundant clone is one base away. V is TRBV11-2 and J is TRBJ1-2, with 7 bases lining up with TRBD1. V shed 5 bases and J 4 bases; nucleotides not matched to a gene: 7. Germline lookup yields CDR1 SGHAT and CDR2 FQNNGV. The CDR3 has 14 residues. Written as DNA, the CDR3 is TGTGCCAGCAGCCCCGAGGGGGCAGGCTATGGCTACACCTTC. Translated, it gives CASSPEGAGYGYTF.

The CDR3 is CASSLAFQRGDTETQYF. The CDR3 DNA sequence: TGTGCCAGCAGCTTAGCTTTCCAGCGGGGGGACACAGAGACCCAGTACTTC. The rearrangement uses TRBV7-9 and TRBJ2-5; 9 nucleotides match TRBD2. V gave up 0 bases and J gave up 4 bases; unmatched junction bases: 9. Per the germline V gene, CDR1 is SEHNR and CDR2 is FQNEAQ (reference sequence). There are 17 residues in the CDR3.

This rearrangement joins TRBV10-1 to TRBJ2-2, with 10 bases lining up with TRBD1. CDR3 length: 18 amino acids. Trimming cost V 1 base and J 0 bases; bases outside gene matches: 5. In germline, CDR1 is WNHNN, CDR2 SYGVQD (reference sequence). CDR3 sequence (DNA): TGCGCCAGCAGTGAGTGGGGGGACAGGGGAGCGAACACCGGGGAGCTGTTTTTT. Translated: CASSEWGDRGANTGELFF.

The chain links TRBV5-5 to TRBJ2-7; D perhaps matches TRBD2 (7 bases). The CDR3 spans 14 residues. Germline CDR1 SGHKS, CDR2 YYEKEE (reference sequence). Trimming shortened V by 3 bases and J by 5 bases, and 15 bases separated the two germline ends. The CDR3 reads CASSSTAGAHEQYF. For the CDR3, the DNA is TGTGCCAGCAGCTCCACGGCGGGGGCCCACGAGCAGTACTTC.